The 17 T cell receptor beta chains listed next were all sequenced from one sample in a study of CD8 T cells in Susac syndrome. Reverse transcription of 0.5 to 1 ug RNA was carried out with random hexamers. TCRdb passed the immunoSEQ multiplex PCR reads through MiXCR, listing each CDR3 protein once. The table records some 140,000 distinct CDR3 sequences, 91% of them present only once. Sequencing was carried out using CD8+ T cells from PBMCs. These receptors came from a human donor with multiple sclerosis.

The chain combines TRBV12-3 or TRBV12-4 with TRBJ2-2; TRBD1 might be the D (6 bases). The length of the CDR3 is 12 residues. CDR3 loop: CASRDMALELFF. In DNA, the CDR3 is TGTGCTTCCCGGGACATGGCTTTGGAGCTGTTTTTT.

V is TRBV9 and J is TRBJ1-1, with TRBD1 matching over 9 bases. The CDR3 runs to 17 residues. The V gene's germline CDR1 is SGDLS and CDR2 YYNGEE. J gave up 8 bases and V 4 bases, and 18 bases lay outside the gene matches. CDR3 in amino acids: CASSPFPGSSGTGEAFF. Written as DNA, the CDR3 is TGTGCCAGCAGCCCATTCCCAGGTTCCTCCGGGACAGGGGAAGCTTTCTTT.

The chain carries TRBV7-9 and TRBJ2-5, with D uncertain. CDR3 length equals 14 residues. In germline, CDR1 is SEHNR, CDR2 FQNEAQ (reference sequence). The V and J ends lost 3 bases and 3 bases respectively, with 11 bases between them. CDR3 sequence reads: CASSLTVAEETQYF. The CDR3 nucleotides read TGTGCCAGCAGCTTGACGGTAGCAGAAGAGACCCAGTACTTC.

The chain recombines TRBV30 with TRBJ2-1; TRBD1 is a possible D gene (6 bases). The germline CDR1 and CDR2 sequences are GTSNPN and SVGIG (reference sequence). The CDR3 contains 15 residues. Trimming removed 0 bases at V and 8 bases at J, with 17 bases between. The CDR3 region is CAWSVPGHVFHEQFF. DNA for the CDR3: TGTGCCTGGAGTGTACCGGGACACGTGTTCCATGAGCAGTTCTTC.

V is TRBV11-2 and J is TRBJ1-1, with D uncertain. V was shortened by 11 bases and J by 3 bases, with 10 bases between the two germline ends. This CDR3 comprises 11 residues. CDR1 and CDR2 (germline): SGHAT, FQNNGV. The CDR3 bases are TGTGCCGAGGATTCCGACACTGAAGCTTTCTTT. Translation: CAEDSDTEAFF.

The rearrangement uses TRBV19 and TRBJ2-1, with TRBD1 identical over 7 bases. This CDR3 is built from 13 residues. CDR1 and CDR2 from the germline V gene are LNHDA and SQIVND (reference sequence). The V and J ends lost 3 bases and 10 bases, in that order; junction bases with no gene match: 6. CDR3 bases: TGTGCCAGTAGTATCTCAGGGGGTTGGGAGCAGTTCTTC. Protein product: CASSISGGWEQFF.

The chain combines TRBV30 with TRBJ2-1; TRBD2 might be the D (5 bases). CDR1 is GTSNPN and CDR2 is SVGIG in the germline V gene (reference sequence). The CDR3 consists of 13 residues. V lost 8 bases and J lost 2, with 13 bases in between. The CDR3 coding sequence is TGTGCCCTTAGGCAGCGGACCTACAATGAGCAGTTCTTC. This gives the protein CALRQRTYNEQFF. The complete variable domain, with remaining parts taken from reference TRBV30 and TRBJ2-1, reads SQTIHQWPATLVQPVGSPLSLECTVEGTSNPNLYWYRQAAGRGLQLLFYSVGIGQISSEVPQNLSASRPQDRQFILSSKKLLLSDSGFYLCALRQRTYNEQFFGPGTRLTVL.

This rearrangement joins TRBV6-5 to TRBJ2-3, with 7 positions matching TRBD1. The CDR3 has 14 residues. J was trimmed by 4 bases and V by 6 bases; bases with no gene match: 7. Germline loops: CDR1 MNHEY, CDR2 SVGAGI. In DNA, the CDR3 is TGTGCCAGCAGGACGACAGGGATGTCAGATACGCAGTATTTT. This sequence encodes CASRTTGMSDTQYF.

CDR3 region: CSAPQGPSYYTF. For the CDR3, the DNA is TGCAGTGCTCCTCAGGGGCCATCATACTACACCTTC. The chain couples TRBV20-1 to TRBJ1-2; tentative D call: TRBD1 (6 bases). The CDR3 consists of 12 residues. Trimming pared 5 bases from V and 10 bases from J, leaving 17 bases between. Germline values: CDR1 DFQATT, CDR2 SNEGSKA (reference sequence).

This rearrangement joins TRBV12-3 or TRBV12-4 to TRBJ2-1; D may be TRBD2 (6 bases). The CDR3 totals 15 residues. V lost 5 bases and J lost 4, with 15 bases in between. The CDR3 region is CASSPGGAAYNEQFF. The CDR3 nucleotides are TGTGCCAGCAGTCCGGGCGGGGCAGCTTACAATGAGCAGTTCTTC.

The chain links TRBV19 to TRBJ1-1; the D is unclear. Germline V lookup: CDR1 LNHDA, CDR2 SQIVND (reference sequence). The CDR3 is 13 amino acids. Trimming removed 3 bases from V and 0 bases from J, with 5 bases in between. The CDR3 loop reads CASSISVNTEAFF. The DNA for the CDR3 is TGTGCCAGTAGTATTTCTGTGAACACTGAAGCTTTCTTT.

The V call is TRBV6-1, the J call TRBJ2-5; D may be TRBD2 (6 bases). Germline CDR1 and CDR2: MNHNS and SASEGT. This CDR3 is 13 amino acids long. V lost 5 bases and J 3 bases, leaving 10 bases between the germline ends. Here the CDR3 DNA reads TGTGCCAGCAGTCTTGGGGAGGAAGAGACCCAGTACTTC. Its protein is CASSLGEEETQYF.

This clonotype was observed a few times. The CDR3 DNA follows: TGCAGCGTTGACAGCAGAATGACCCCGGGCTACACCTTC. Translated, it gives CSVDSRMTPGYTF. V is TRBV29-1 and J is TRBJ1-2, with no clear D. Germline lookup yields CDR1 SQVTM and CDR2 ANQGSEA. Deletions cut 3 bases from V and 8 bases from J, with 16 bases between. CDR3 length: 13 amino acids. The variable domain in full, completed from reference TRBV29-1 and TRBJ1-2, reads SAVISQKPSRDICQRGTSLTIQCQVDSQVTMMFWYRQQPGQSLTLIATANQGSEATYESGFVIDKFPISRPNLTFSTLTVSNMSPEDSSIYLCSVDSRMTPGYTFGSGTRLTVV.

CDR3: CASSPAQMNTDTQYF. The CDR3 bases are TGTGCCAGCTCACCAGCCCAGATGAACACAGATACGCAGTATTTT. This chain uses TRBV18 with TRBJ2-3; no clear D gene. This CDR3 contains 15 residues. Per germline, CDR1 KGHSH and CDR2 LQKENI. V lost 2 bases, J lost 2 bases, and 11 bases lay in between.

This clonotype was detected once. The chain has TRBV5-1 and TRBJ1-2, with 7 nucleotides matching TRBD1. V lost 4 bases to trimming and J lost 8 bases; unmatched junction nucleotides: 14. CDR3 length: 15 amino acids. Germline V lookup: CDR1 SGHRS, CDR2 YFSETQ. The CDR3 DNA reads TGCGCCAGCAGCCTTGGGCCCAGGGGGGAAAGGGGCTACACCTTC. It encodes CASSLGPRGERGYTF.

The gene calls are TRBV15 and TRBJ2-3; 9 bases match TRBD1. Germline V CDR1 and CDR2: LNHNV, YYDKDF (reference sequence). Trimming cost V 0 bases and J 6 bases; bases outside gene matches: 7. The CDR3 runs 16 residues. The CDR3 DNA is TGTGCCACCAGCAGAGATGGGGGACAGGGCGTGGATACGCAGTATTTT. Protein sequence: CATSRDGGQGVDTQYF.

The genes are TRBV27 and TRBJ2-3; 13 bases fit TRBD2. Germline V gene sequence: CDR1 MNHEY, CDR2 SMNVEV (reference sequence). After removal of 4 bases from V and 1 base from J, the junction contained 8 bases not matched to a gene. The CDR3 spans 18 residues. CDR3 sequence reads: CASSSTSGRAGRTDTQYF. DNA for the CDR3: TGTGCCAGCAGTTCCACTAGCGGGAGGGCCGGTCGCACAGATACGCAGTATTTT.